This record concerns one T cell receptor beta chain sequence. In its sample, this clonotype was seen once. Its binding antigen is unknown. Per-base qualities were not stored, and no clone one base away is much larger. One read provides weak support. The data originate from a study of T cells in Graves' hyperthyroidism and ophthalmopathy (dated by TCRdb to the late 2010s). As for the study more broadly: Peripheral blood was sampled at the time of initial diagnosis, prior to any treatment. A discovery cohort of about 100 patients, about 40 with Graves' ophthalmopathy and fewer than 65 with stable Graves' hyperthyroidism, was used to find distinguishing TCR V-J signatures. An independent validation cohort of about 19 hyperthyroidism patients and 17 patients who later progressed to ophthalmopathy tested prospective prediction of ophthalmopathy. The approximately 97 discovery patients were randomly divided into training and test sets at a 7:3 ratio. The study also compared thyroid tissue and blood T-cell repertoires from about 6 Graves' hyperthyroidism patients. Once sampling was done, hyperthyroidism patients were given methimazole at a starting dose of 30 mg daily, whereas ophthalmopathy patients were given high-dose intravenous methylprednisolone. According to the paper, TCR Vbeta CDR3 sequencing was carried out on 135 peripheral blood samples, which came from fewer than 50 ophthalmopathy, fewer than 80 hyperthyroidism and roughly 17 progressor patients.

Amplification of TCR beta CDR3 regions was carried out from RNA transcripts. A first-round RT-PCR of the TCR CDR3 used the HTBI primer set with the Qiagen OneStep RT-PCR kit. Libraries were constructed in a second round of multiplex PCR, after which size selection and purification were performed. Sequencing of the libraries was done on an Illumina HiSeq2000 using paired-end 100 bp reads. In the authors' own workflow: Raw data were processed with SOAPnuke, discarding reads with adapters, uncalled bases, mean Phred below 15, or no exact constant-primer or identifier match. High-quality paired reads were merged using COPE v1.2.5, and each unique nucleotide sequence was defined as a clonotype. MiTCR v1.1 was used to align the clonotypes against IMGT TRBV, TRBD and TRBJ reference segments. The analysis included only V-J combinations with a frequency above 0.0001, which together covered 99% to 99.2% of the repertoires. The TCS score was defined as F50 (clonal expansion) divided by E x V (chaos), with BLOSUM62-based TCRdist calculated between CDR3 peptides within each V-J. Welch's t-statistics and random forest reduced 500 to 550 V-J features to 10 to 15, which were used in a naive Bayes classifier (R e1071). TCRdb cleaned the public reads at Q25 with fastp, built clones with MiXCR and kept in-frame beta chains. Rows with a matching CDR3 protein are joined into one entry that keeps the most common DNA and genes. The V and J calls were determined by TCRdb, not by the authors. The sample table holds hundreds of thousands of distinct CDR3 sequences, of which approximately 17% were seen once. The leading ten clones occupy under 20% of the sample.

Trimming takes 3 bases from V and 0 bases from J, and the germline ends sit 16 bases apart. Based on the germline V gene, the CDR1 and CDR2 sequences are SGDLS and YYNGEE. Taken from cysteine to phenylalanine, the CDR3 has 17 residues. Of the read, only the CDR3 DNA is kept; its 51 bases are in frame from base 1. Ophthalmopathy patients had moderately to severely active disease, with a Clinical Activity Score of 3 or more, a NOSPECS grade of 4 or more, and a disease duration of less than 3 months. Any patient with an uncontrolled infection, another autoimmune disease, pregnancy or lactation was excluded. Diagnoses relied on clinical symptoms, serum thyroxine and TRAb, thyroid ultrasound and orbital computed tomography. PBMCs were isolated from about 9.2 ml of fresh peripheral blood by Ficoll-Paque density gradient centrifugation. Total RNA was extracted with Trizol reagent, and quality was checked on an Agilent 2100 Bioanalyzer.

Results and caveats for the whole study, not just this receptor: No statistical method was used to fix the sample size in advance, and group allocation was not hidden from the investigators. A model built on a 13 V-J signature distinguished ophthalmopathy from stable hyperthyroidism, reaching 85% to 90% sensitivity and 81.08% specificity in cross-validation and 80%/75% in testing. During validation, the model predicted progression to ophthalmopathy a median of roughly 7.1 months ahead of onset, with around 70% sensitivity and around 73% specificity. Most expanded thyroid clonotypes (frequency above 0.001) were also detected in blood, a finding suggesting that blood repertoires may reflect thyroid immune responses.

Material for sequencing was blood. The TCR originated in a woman between 18 and 29 years old with Graves' ophthalmopathy. The chain is made from TRBV9 and TRBJ2-1; no D gene is confidently identified. The sequenced DNA is TGTGCCAGCAGCGACCAAGGAGCGCCGAGCTCCTACAATGAGCAGTTCTTC. Its amino acids are CASSDQGAPSSYNEQFF.